This section outlines one T cell receptor (beta chain) sequence together with its context. This CDR3 spans 15 amino acids. Trimming took 5 bases from V and 2 from J, leaving 13 bases between them. CDR1 and CDR2 from the germline V gene are PRHDT and FYEKMQ (reference sequence). The data stem from a study of blood T cell repertoires in COVID-19. Study-wide context: Both acute and convalescent COVID-19 samples were obtained from the United States, Italy and Spain. Sources were T cells, B-cell-depleted T cells, or PBMCs; the material itself was cDNA or gDNA.

Per the original data handling: Amplification of reference gene primers provided the estimated nucleated cell counts. The table came from immunoSEQ multiplex PCR; TCRdb's copy has only in-frame clones and leaves some out. V, J and clone size reflect that table, while D and trimming were determined from the DNA. The repertoire has about 110,000 clones, around four fifths of them found once; the top ten carry 15% to 20%. The sequenced sample was peripheral blood. The chain links TRBV13 to TRBJ1-3; D not certain. The sequence derives from a woman aged 60 to 75 with acute or convalescent COVID-19. The CDR3 DNA reads TGTGCCAGCAGCCCCCCTAGGAGACCTGGAAACACCATATATTTT. Protein product: CASSPPRRPGNTIYF.